These 22 T cell receptor beta chains were sequenced from one sample in a study of OX40 agonist ivuxolimab in advanced cancers. Here immunoSEQ multiplex PCR was the method, and the copy in TCRdb shows in-frame clones only, minus some. The sample shows 68,000 or so clones, approximately 86% of them seen only once. Sequencing used CD4+ or CD8+ T cells sorted from blood, obtained in a trial of the OX40 agonist ivuxolimab. Receptor source: an adult with an advanced solid tumor such as melanoma, head and neck, liver or kidney cancer.

J is TRBJ2-2 and V is TRBV7-9, with D possibly TRBD2 on 6 matching bases. Per the germline V gene, CDR1 is SEHNR and CDR2 is FQNEAQ (reference sequence). V lost 5 bases and J lost 6, with 13 bases in between. CDR3 length: 14 residues. The CDR3 is CASSRTGGAGELFF. The CDR3 coding sequence is TGTGCCAGCAGCCGGACCGGCGGGGCCGGGGAGCTGTTTTTT.

The V gene is TRBV6-1, the J gene TRBJ2-5; TRBD1 agrees at 7 bases. CDR1 MNHNS and CDR2 SASEGT come from the germline V gene. CDR3 length equals 16 residues. Unmatched junction bases numbered 12, after V lost 4 bases and J lost 4 bases. In nucleotides, the CDR3 is TGTGCCAGCAGTGTTACCTACGGGACAGCCCTAGAGACCCAGTACTTC. This sequence encodes CASSVTYGTALETQYF.

This clone was picked up a small number of times. V and J are TRBV27 and TRBJ1-5; maybe TRBD1 (6 bases). CDR3 length: 16 residues. Germline V CDR1 and CDR2: MNHEY, SMNVEV (reference sequence). V gave up 6 bases and J gave up 0 bases, with 15 bases separating them. The chain's CDR3 is CASRVRGENSNQPQHF. For the CDR3, the DNA is TGTGCCAGCAGGGTCAGGGGCGAAAATAGCAATCAGCCCCAGCATTTT.

The CDR3 sequence is CASRQTGVGQPQHF. The CDR3 DNA follows: TGTGCCAGCAGGCAGACAGGGGTCGGTCAGCCCCAGCATTTT. The rearrangement joins TRBV6-1 to TRBJ1-5, with 8 bases lining up with TRBD1. This CDR3 is built from 14 residues. Germline V gives CDR1 MNHNS, CDR2 SASEGT. Trimming at V came to 6 bases and at J to 6 bases, leaving 7 bases not matched to a gene.

This sequence joins TRBV2 and TRBJ1-1, with D hard to call. Trimming removed 5 bases at V and 4 bases at J, with 2 bases between. Germline V gene sequence: CDR1 SNHLY, CDR2 FYNNEI. The CDR3 covers 10 residues. The CDR3 is CASSFTEAFF. The CDR3 DNA follows: TGTGCCAGCAGTTTCACTGAAGCTTTCTTT.

This sequence joins TRBV7-2 and TRBJ2-7; D perhaps matches TRBD1 (5 bases). The V and J ends lost 2 bases and 5 bases respectively, with 16 bases between them. The CDR3 has 15 residues. Germline CDR1 is SGHTA and CDR2 is FQGNSA. Written as DNA, the CDR3 is TGTGCCAGCAGCTTAAGTACCTTAGGGGCCCACGAGCAGTACTTC. As protein: CASSLSTLGAHEQYF. Filled out from reference TRBV7-2 and TRBJ2-7, the complete variable domain reads GAGVSQSPSNKVTEKGKDVELRCDPISGHTALYWYRQSLGQGLEFLIYFQGNSAPDKSGLPSDRFSAERTGGSVSTLTIQRTQQEDSAVYLCASSLSTLGAHEQYFGPGTRLTVT.

Only one count was recorded for this clone. The V and J genes are TRBV9 and TRBJ2-2; 8 bases align to TRBD2. The CDR3 runs 15 residues. V lost 3 bases, J lost 6 bases, and 7 bases stayed unmatched. Germline loops: CDR1 SGDLS, CDR2 YYNGEE. CDR3: CASSARIAGPGELFF. The CDR3 DNA reads as TGTGCCAGCAGCGCCCGGATAGCGGGACCCGGGGAGCTGTTTTTT.

The chain couples TRBV5-1 to TRBJ2-1, with D possibly matching TRBD2 (6 bases). Per germline, CDR1 SGHRS and CDR2 YFSETQ. The V and J ends lost 6 bases and 8 bases respectively, with 21 bases between them. This CDR3 is 15 amino acids long. DNA for the CDR3: TGCGCCAGCACCCGGGGGACCCAAGTCGTCGATGAGCAGTTCTTC. This encodes CASTRGTQVVDEQFF. Filled out from reference TRBV5-1 and TRBJ2-1, the complete variable domain reads KAGVTQTPRYLIKTRGQQVTLSCSPISGHRSVSWYQQTPGQGLQFLFEYFSETQRNKGNFPGRFSGRQFSNSRSEMNVSTLELGDSALYLCASTRGTQVVDEQFFGPGTRLTVL.

This clone was found a few times. The chain has TRBV9 and TRBJ2-7; tentatively, D is TRBD1 or TRBD2 (6 bases each). Germline V gene sequence: CDR1 SGDLS, CDR2 YYNGEE. CDR3 size: 14 residues. The V gene lost 0 bases and the J gene lost 3 bases, with 10 bases spanning the gap. In DNA, the CDR3 is TGTGCCAGCAGCGTAGGGGGGGCGGTCTACGAGCAGTACTTC. This sequence encodes CASSVGGAVYEQYF.

The chain carries TRBV2 and TRBJ1-6, with D possibly being TRBD1 (5 bases). This CDR3 is built from 15 residues. Trimming removed 5 bases at V and 2 bases at J, with 10 bases between. The germline CDR1 and CDR2 sequences are SNHLY and FYNNEI. The CDR3 nucleotides are TGTGCCAGCAGTTTGAGGGGCACCTATAATTCACCCCTCCACTTT. It yields the protein CASSLRGTYNSPLHF.

The gene calls are TRBV5-5 and TRBJ1-2; D not resolved. V was cut by 0 bases and J by 4 bases, with 4 bases left in between. CDR3 length: 12 residues. The germline gives CDR1 SGHKS, CDR2 YYEKEE (reference sequence). CDR3 nucleotide sequence: TGTGCCAGCAGCTTGGATCCCTATGGCTACACCTTC. Translated: CASSLDPYGYTF. The whole variable domain, filled in from reference TRBV5-5 and TRBJ1-2, reads DAGVTQSPTHLIKTRGQQVTLRCSPISGHKSVSWYQQVLGQGPQFIFQYYEKEERGRGNFPDRFSARQFPNYSSELNVNALLLGDSALYLCASSLDPYGYTFGSGTRLTVV.

The gene calls are TRBV5-1 and TRBJ2-1; TRBD2 agrees at 9 bases. J lost 0 bases, V lost 3 bases, and 13 bases had no gene match. Germline assignment: CDR1 SGHRS and CDR2 YFSETQ. The CDR3 is 19 residues long. The CDR3 DNA reads TGCGCCAGCAGCTGGGAAGCGGGGGGTTCTTTTTACTCCTACAATGAGCAGTTCTTC. This sequence encodes CASSWEAGGSFYSYNEQFF.

The chain carries TRBV6-6 and TRBJ2-2; D is uncertain. Germline CDR1 reads MNHNY; CDR2 reads SVGAGI (reference sequence). The CDR3 is 16 amino acids. V was trimmed by 0 bases and J by 1 base, leaving 9 bases between them. The CDR3 DNA follows: TGTGCCAGCAGTTACTCACTGGGAATGAACACCGGGGAGCTGTTTTTT. Translation gives CASSYSLGMNTGELFF.

This chain connects TRBV2 to TRBJ2-3; D unclear. Trimming shortened V by 6 bases and J by 3 bases, and 13 bases separated the two germline ends. The germline V gene has CDR1 SNHLY and CDR2 FYNNEI. The CDR3 loop spans 14 amino acids. In nucleotides, the CDR3 is TGTGCCAGCAGGCCCTCCGAAGCGACAGATACGCAGTATTTT. This gives the protein CASRPSEATDTQYF. Full variable domain (missing parts from reference TRBV2 and TRBJ2-3): EPEVTQTPSHQVTQMGQEVILRCVPISNHLYFYWYRQILGQKVEFLVSFYNNEISEKSEIFDDQFSVERPDGSNFTLKIRSTKLEDSAMYFCASRPSEATDTQYFGPGTRLTVL.

The chain recombines TRBV28 with TRBJ1-3; D call uncertain. CDR1 MDHEN and CDR2 SYDVKM come from the germline V gene. CDR3 length equals 15 residues. V was trimmed by 6 bases and J by 0 bases, leaving 12 bases between them. Here the CDR3 reads CASSHRMLSGNTIYF. Written as DNA, the CDR3 is TGTGCCAGCAGCCACCGCATGCTCTCTGGAAACACCATATATTTT.

The CDR3 reads CASSLGRGNTEAFF. The CDR3 bases are TGTGCCAGCAGCTTAGGACGGGGGAACACTGAAGCTTTCTTT. The chain has TRBV11-3 and TRBJ1-1; D uncertain. There are 14 residues in the CDR3. Trimming stripped 1 base from V and 1 base from J, with 7 bases between. The germline V gene encodes CDR1 SGHNT and CDR2 YENEEA.

In the case of this clone: The same CDR3 can be traced to other DNA sequences in this sample. V gene TRBV9 combines with J gene TRBJ1-5; D gene unclear. The CDR3 runs 14 residues. V lost 2 bases to trimming and J lost 0 bases, with 6 bases between them. Germline CDR1 reads SGDLS; CDR2 reads YYNGEE. The CDR3 sequence: CASSVDGSNQPQHF. CDR3 coding DNA: TGTGCCAGCAGCGTCGACGGTAGCAATCAGCCCCAGCATTTT.

The V and J genes are TRBV30 and TRBJ2-4; D is unresolved. The CDR3 covers 12 residues. V lost 1 base and J 8 bases, leaving 9 bases between the germline ends. Germline assignment: CDR1 GTSNPN and CDR2 SVGIG (reference sequence). The CDR3 reads CAWSARRDIQYF. DNA of the CDR3: TGTGCCTGGAGTGCCCGCCGGGACATTCAGTACTTC.

CDR3 coding DNA: TGTGCCATCAGCGGGAGCAATGAGCAGTTCTTC. Encoded protein: CAISGSNEQFF. V is TRBV6-6 and J is TRBJ2-1; 8 bases are shared with TRBD2. J lost 6 bases, V lost 10 bases, and 2 bases had no gene match. Germline V lookup: CDR1 MNHNY, CDR2 SVGAGI (reference sequence). The CDR3 is made up of 11 amino acids.

The chain links TRBV27 to TRBJ2-7, with 8 bases aligning to TRBD1. In germline, CDR1 is MNHEY, CDR2 SMNVEV (reference sequence). The ends lost 6 bases at V and 4 bases at J; junction bases unmatched: 8. The CDR3 has 14 amino acids. The CDR3 here is CASRARQGRYEQYF. CDR3 nucleotides: TGTGCCAGCAGGGCCCGACAGGGGAGGTACGAGCAGTACTTC.

This rearrangement joins TRBV11-2 to TRBJ1-5, with 9 bases lining up with TRBD1. This CDR3 has 17 residues. CDR1 and CDR2 from the germline V gene are SGHAT and FQNNGV. V gave up 5 bases and J gave up 2 bases; unmatched junction bases: 10. The CDR3 DNA reads TGTGCCAGCAGCCCATTGACAGGGGGAGTTGGCAATCAGCCCCAGCATTTT. Translating it yields CASSPLTGGVGNQPQHF.

This clone has just a few counts. The rearrangement joins TRBV2 to TRBJ1-2; no clear D gene. The CDR3 spans 12 residues. The germline CDR1 and CDR2 sequences are SNHLY and FYNNEI. The V end lost 6 bases, the J end lost 4 bases, and 9 bases lay between the germline ends. The CDR3 coding sequence is TGTGCCAGCAGACTCGACATCTATGGCTACACCTTC. Protein product: CASRLDIYGYTF.